This T cell receptor beta chain was captured in a study of early T cells in non-severe SARS-CoV-2 infection. Turning to the study itself: RNA in bulk from unsorted whole blood was sequenced, and chains were unpaired. Whole-study results and caveats: A preference for anti-spike CD8 responses marked VDJdb matching, which missed private and CD4 specificities.

This clonotype was seen only a few times. Its antigen is unknown. Germline assignment: CDR1 SQVTM and CDR2 ANQGSEA. V gave up 4 bases and J gave up 4 bases, with 10 bases separating them. This CDR3 is built from 12 residues. TCRdb re-called the 5' RACE reads with MiXCR, one entry per CDR3 protein. The sample carries 25,000 or so distinct CDR3 sequences, less than 7% recorded once. The clonotype was recovered from an adult who was a healthcare worker with PCR-confirmed SARS-CoV-2 infection or an uninfected control (not recorded which). The sequenced sample consisted of whole blood. V gene TRBV29-1 combines with J gene TRBJ1-1, with a weak D call TRBD1 (5 bases). The CDR3 loop reads CSVGDGGTEAFF. The DNA of the CDR3 is TGCAGCGTTGGTGATGGGGGCACTGAAGCTTTCTTT. Combining the CDR3 with reference TRBV29-1 and TRBJ1-1 gives the whole variable domain SAVISQKPSRDICQRGTSLTIQCQVDSQVTMMFWYRQQPGQSLTLIATANQGSEATYESGFVIDKFPISRPNLTFSTLTVSNMSPEDSSIYLCSVGDGGTEAFFGQGTRLTVV.